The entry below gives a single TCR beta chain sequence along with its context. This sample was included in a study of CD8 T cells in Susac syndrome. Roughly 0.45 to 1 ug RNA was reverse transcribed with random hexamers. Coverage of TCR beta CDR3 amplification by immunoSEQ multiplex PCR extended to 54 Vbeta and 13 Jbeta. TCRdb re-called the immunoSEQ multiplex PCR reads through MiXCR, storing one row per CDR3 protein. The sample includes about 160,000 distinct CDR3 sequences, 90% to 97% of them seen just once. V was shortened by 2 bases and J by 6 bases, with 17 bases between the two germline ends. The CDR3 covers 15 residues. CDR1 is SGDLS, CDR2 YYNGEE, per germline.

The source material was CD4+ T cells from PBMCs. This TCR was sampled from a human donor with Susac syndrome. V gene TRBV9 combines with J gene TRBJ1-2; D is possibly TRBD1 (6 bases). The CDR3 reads CASSVLDGGGDGYTF. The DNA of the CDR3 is TGTGCCAGCAGCGTCCTCGACGGGGGCGGGGATGGCTACACCTTC.